This T cell receptor beta chain was captured in a study of early T cells in non-severe SARS-CoV-2 infection. This clonotype was observed a single time. A single record per CDR3 protein comes from TCRdb applying MiXCR to the 5' RACE reads. The sample comprises about 40,000 distinct CDR3 sequences, roughly 5% of which are singletons, and approximately 4.8% rests with the top ten. CDR3 length: 16 residues. Germline trimming cut 6 bases from V and 8 bases from J; bases unmatched to any gene: 13. Germline CDR1 MNHEY, CDR2 SVGEGT. Sequencing was performed on whole blood. V is TRBV6-2 or TRBV6-3 and J is TRBJ1-2, with 12 nucleotides matching TRBD1. This TCR came from an adult who was a healthcare worker with PCR-confirmed SARS-CoV-2 infection or an uninfected control (not recorded which). CDR3 DNA sequence: TGTGCCAGCAGCCCACCGGGACAGGGGGCTTTTGGCGGCTACACCTTC. This gives the protein CASSPPGQGAFGGYTF.